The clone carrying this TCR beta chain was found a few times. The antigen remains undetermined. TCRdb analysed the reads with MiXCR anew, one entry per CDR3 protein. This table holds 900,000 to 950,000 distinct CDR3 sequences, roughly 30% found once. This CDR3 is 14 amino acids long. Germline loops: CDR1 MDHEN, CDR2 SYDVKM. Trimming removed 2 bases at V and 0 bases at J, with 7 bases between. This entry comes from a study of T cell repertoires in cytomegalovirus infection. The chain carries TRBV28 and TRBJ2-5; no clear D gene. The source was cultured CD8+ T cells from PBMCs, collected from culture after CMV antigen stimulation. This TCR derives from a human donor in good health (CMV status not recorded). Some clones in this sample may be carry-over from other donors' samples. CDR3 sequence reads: CASSLKRYQETQYF. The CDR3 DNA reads TGTGCCAGCAGTTTAAAAAGGTACCAAGAGACCCAGTACTTC.